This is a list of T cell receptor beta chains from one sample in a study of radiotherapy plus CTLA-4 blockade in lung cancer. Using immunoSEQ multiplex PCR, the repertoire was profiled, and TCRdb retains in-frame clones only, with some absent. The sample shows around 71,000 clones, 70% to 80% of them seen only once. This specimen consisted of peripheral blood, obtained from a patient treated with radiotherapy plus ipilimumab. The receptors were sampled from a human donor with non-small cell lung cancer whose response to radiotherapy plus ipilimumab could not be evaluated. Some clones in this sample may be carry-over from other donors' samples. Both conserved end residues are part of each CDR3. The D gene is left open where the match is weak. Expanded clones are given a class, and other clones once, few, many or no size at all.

CASSEIMRGSQETQYF	TGTGCCAGCAGCGAGATTATGCGGGGGAGTCAAGAGACCCAGTACTTC	TRBD2	once	TRBV7-6	TRBJ2-5
CASRQQAAEAFF	TGTGCCAGCAGGCAACAGGCGGCTGAAGCTTTCTTT	-	-	TRBV6-1	TRBJ1-1
CASSGRQGYYEQYF	TGTGCCAGCAGTGGTAGACAGGGGTACTACGAGCAGTACTTC	TRBD1	-	TRBV6-1	TRBJ2-7
CASSQALLAGEDSPLHF	TGTGCCAGCAGCCAAGCCCTACTCGCGGGGGAAGATTCACCCCTCCACTTT	-	-	TRBV4-2	TRBJ1-6
CASSEYYEQYF	TGTGCCAGCAGTGAATACTACGAGCAGTACTTC	-	-	TRBV2	TRBJ2-7
CASSLDTGALNTEAFF	TGCGCCAGCAGCTTGGATACAGGCGCCCTCAACACTGAAGCTTTCTTT	-	few	TRBV5-1	TRBJ1-1
CASRTTGASDTQYF	TGTGCCAGCAGAACTACAGGGGCTTCAGATACGCAGTATTTT	TRBD1	-	TRBV7-2	TRBJ2-3
CASSQFDRATGELFF	TGTGCCAGCTCACAGTTTGACAGGGCCACCGGGGAGCTGTTTTTT	TRBD1	few	TRBV18	TRBJ2-2
CASSYSGVYGYTF	TGTGCCAGCAGTTACTCAGGGGTCTATGGCTACACCTTC	-	-	TRBV6-5	TRBJ1-2
CSVNQGLTEAFF	TGCAGCGTTAATCAGGGGTTGACTGAAGCTTTCTTT	-	-	TRBV29-1	TRBJ1-1
CASSPWTGTYEQYF	TGTGCCAGCAGCCCCTGGACAGGCACCTACGAGCAGTACTTC	TRBD1	-	TRBV7-9	TRBJ2-7
CASSDSWTGSNEQFF	TGTGCCAGCAGTGACTCGTGGACAGGGTCCAATGAGCAGTTCTTC	TRBD1	-	TRBV6-4	TRBJ2-1
CASSLAGDYGYTF	TGCGCCAGCAGCTTGGCCGGAGACTATGGCTACACCTTC	-	-	TRBV5-1	TRBJ1-2
CASSLTGGKALYGYTF	TGTGCCAGCAGTTTAACTGGGGGGAAGGCACTCTATGGCTACACCTTC	-	-	TRBV27	TRBJ1-2
CASSPDIYNEQFF	TGTGCCAGCAGTCCCGACATTTACAATGAGCAGTTCTTC	-	-	TRBV27	TRBJ2-1
CASSAGGGSILSYEQYF	TGTGCCAGCAGCGCGGGCGGGGGGTCCATACTCTCCTACGAGCAGTACTTC	TRBD2	-	TRBV5-5	TRBJ2-7
CASSRGPWDTQYF	TGTGCCAGCAGTAGGGGCCCCTGGGATACGCAGTATTTT	-	-	TRBV2	TRBJ2-3
CASSVGTGGRQETQYF	TGTGCCAGTAGTGTCGGGACAGGGGGACGGCAAGAGACCCAGTACTTC	TRBD1	-	TRBV19	TRBJ2-5
CASKPQGAGEQYF	TGTGCCAGCAAACCTCAGGGGGCGGGCGAGCAGTACTTC	TRBD1	few	TRBV5-6	TRBJ2-7
CASSSTGIEQFF	TGTGCCAGCAGCTCGACAGGGATTGAGCAGTTCTTC	TRBD1	-	TRBV7-3	TRBJ2-1
CASSPVRTGGRYNEQFF	TGTGCCAGCAGTCCGGTCCGTACAGGGGGTCGATACAATGAGCAGTTCTTC	TRBD1	-	TRBV28	TRBJ2-1
CASSRQGASEKLFF	TGTGCCAGTAGTAGACAGGGGGCTTCTGAAAAACTGTTTTTT	TRBD1	few	TRBV19	TRBJ1-4
CASSYGPALEAFF	TGTGCCAGCAGTTACGGTCCCGCTCTTGAAGCTTTCTTT	-	-	TRBV27	TRBJ1-1
CAISGLGELFF	TGTGCCATCAGTGGACTCGGGGAGCTGTTTTTT	-	few	TRBV10-3	TRBJ2-2
CASSRSVTDTQYF	TGTGCCAGTAGTCGCAGTGTTACAGATACGCAGTATTTT	-	-	TRBV19	TRBJ2-3
CASSPQGWDEQYF	TGTGCCAGCAGTCCACAGGGTTGGGACGAGCAGTACTTC	-	-	TRBV27	TRBJ2-7
CAISEADRGLETQYF	TGTGCCATCAGTGAGGCTGACAGGGGCCTAGAGACCCAGTACTTC	TRBD1	-	TRBV10-3	TRBJ2-5
CASSLASGSNTEAFF	TGCGCCAGCAGCTTGGCCAGTGGTTCGAACACTGAAGCTTTCTTT	-	-	TRBV5-1	TRBJ1-1
CASSFRQALPGELFF	TGTGCCAGTAGTTTCCGACAGGCTCTACCCGGGGAGCTGTTTTTT	-	-	TRBV19	TRBJ2-2
CASSIVAGNTGELFF	TGCGCCAGCTCCATAGTTGCTGGGAACACCGGGGAGCTGTTTTTT	-	once	TRBV5-1	TRBJ2-2
CASSRDSDQPQHF	TGTGCCAGTAGCAGGGACAGCGATCAGCCCCAGCATTTT	TRBD1	few	TRBV19	TRBJ1-5
CASSFGDSYNSPLHF	TGTGCCAGCAGCTTCGGTGACAGTTATAATTCACCCCTCCACTTT	-	-	TRBV7-9	TRBJ1-6
CASSLAGQGRGTGELFF	TGCGCCAGCAGCTTGGCCGGGCAAGGGCGCGGGACCGGGGAGCTGTTTTTT	-	-	TRBV5-1	TRBJ2-2
CASSPPEGGTYEQYF	TGCGCCAGCAGCCCCCCGGAGGGCGGAACCTACGAGCAGTACTTC	-	-	TRBV4-1	TRBJ2-7
CASSLGVRTNEKLFF	TGCGCCAGCAGCTTGGGCGTGAGGACTAATGAAAAACTGTTTTTT	-	few	TRBV5-1	TRBJ1-4
CSVGLDTQYF	TGCAGCGTTGGGCTAGATACGCAGTATTTT	-	-	TRBV29-1	TRBJ2-3
CASSLADTYGYTF	TGCGCCAGCAGCTTGGCCGACACCTATGGCTACACCTTC	-	-	TRBV5-1	TRBJ1-2
CASSPLGGRGAYEQYF	TGTGCCAGTAGTCCCTTGGGGGGACGAGGCGCCTACGAGCAGTACTTC	-	-	TRBV6-6	TRBJ2-7
CASSQPGVGTEAFF	TGCGCCAGCAGCCAACCAGGGGTGGGCACTGAAGCTTTCTTT	-	-	TRBV4-3	TRBJ1-1
CASTETGFNSPLHF	TGTGCCAGCACGGAGACAGGGTTTAATTCACCCCTCCACTTT	TRBD1	-	TRBV9	TRBJ1-6
CASRTPWRNTEAFF	TGTGCCAGCAGGACCCCATGGAGGAACACTGAAGCTTTCTTT	-	-	TRBV27	TRBJ1-1
CASSGGQGVGYGYTF	TGTGCCAGCAGCGGAGGACAGGGGGTGGGGTATGGCTACACCTTC	TRBD1	-	TRBV9	TRBJ1-2
CASSEAGQGNYGYTF	TGTGCCAGCAGTGAAGCTGGACAGGGGAACTATGGCTACACCTTC	TRBD1	-	TRBV6-1	TRBJ1-2
CASSTRDTGELFF	TGTGCCAGTAGTACCAGGGACACCGGGGAGCTGTTTTTT	-	-	TRBV19	TRBJ2-2
CATEAVLAGELFF	TGTGCCACAGAGGCTGTGTTGGCCGGGGAGCTGTTTTTT	-	-	TRBV6-6	TRBJ2-2
CASSPGDGYTF	TGCGCCAGCAGCCCAGGGGACGGCTACACCTTC	-	-	TRBV5-1	TRBJ1-2
CASRGLAGVYEQFF	TGCGCCAGCAGAGGACTAGCGGGGGTCTATGAGCAGTTCTTC	TRBD2	-	TRBV5-1	TRBJ2-1
CASSSGISNQPQHF	TGTGCCAGCAGCTCCGGGATTAGCAATCAGCCCCAGCATTTT	-	-	TRBV6-5	TRBJ1-5
CASSPPTGDRGRNQPQHF	TGTGCCAGCTCACCACCGACGGGGGACAGGGGGCGCAATCAGCCCCAGCATTTT	TRBD1	-	TRBV18	TRBJ1-5
CASSYSSGGAGELFF	TGTGCCAGCAGTTACTCGTCAGGGGGCGCCGGGGAGCTGTTTTTT	TRBD1	-	TRBV6-6	TRBJ2-2
CASSSTGEEKLFF	TGTGCCAGCAGTTCCACCGGTGAAGAAAAACTGTTTTTT	-	-	TRBV28	TRBJ1-4
CATSRDRGSRDRIDEQFF	TGTGCCACCAGCAGAGATCGGGGGTCCCGGGACAGGATTGACGAGCAGTTCTTC	TRBD1	-	TRBV15	TRBJ2-1